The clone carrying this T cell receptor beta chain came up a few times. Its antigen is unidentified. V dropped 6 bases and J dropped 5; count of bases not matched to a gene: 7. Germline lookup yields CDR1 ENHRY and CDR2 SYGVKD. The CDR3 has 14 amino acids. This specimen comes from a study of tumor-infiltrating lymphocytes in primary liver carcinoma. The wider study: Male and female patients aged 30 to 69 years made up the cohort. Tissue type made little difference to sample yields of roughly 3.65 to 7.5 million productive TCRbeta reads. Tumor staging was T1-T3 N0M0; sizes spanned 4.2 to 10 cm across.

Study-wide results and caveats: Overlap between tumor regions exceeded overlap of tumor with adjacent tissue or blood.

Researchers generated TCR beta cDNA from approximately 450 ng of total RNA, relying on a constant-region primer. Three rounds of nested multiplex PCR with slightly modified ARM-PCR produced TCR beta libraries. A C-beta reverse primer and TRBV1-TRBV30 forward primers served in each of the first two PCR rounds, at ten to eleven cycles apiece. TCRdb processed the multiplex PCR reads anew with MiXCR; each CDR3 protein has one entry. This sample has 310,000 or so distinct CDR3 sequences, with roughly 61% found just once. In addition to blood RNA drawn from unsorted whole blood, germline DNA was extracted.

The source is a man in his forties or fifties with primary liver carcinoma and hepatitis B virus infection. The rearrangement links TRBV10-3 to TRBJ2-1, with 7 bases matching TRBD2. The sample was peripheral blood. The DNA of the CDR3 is TGTGCCATCAGCAACCCGGGACTAAACAATGAGCAGTTCTTC. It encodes CAISNPGLNNEQFF.